Each of the 3 T cell receptor beta chains below was sequenced from the same sample in a study of spatial heterogeneity in lung cancer. The time point was: sample taken at primary tumor resection. Whole RNA from tumor, nontumor lung or frozen PBMC was sequenced unsorted. TCRdb analysed the 5' RACE reads with MiXCR anew, one entry per CDR3 protein. This table has 20,000 to 25,000 distinct CDR3 sequences, around 3.2% appearing once. Material: PBMCs, obtained at surgery. These receptor sequences come from a female donor with early-stage non-small cell lung cancer.

There are many counts of this clonotype. The chain carries TRBV7-8 and TRBJ2-7; 9 bases match TRBD2. CDR1 is SGHVS, CDR2 FQNEAQ, per germline. The trim removed 5 bases at V and 2 bases at J, leaving 7 bases unmatched. CDR3 length: 15 amino acids. CDR3 residues: CASSPAAGGPYEQYF. The CDR3 DNA is TGTGCCAGCAGCCCCGCCGCGGGAGGGCCCTACGAGCAGTACTTC. Full variable domain (outside the CDR3, taken from reference TRBV7-8 and TRBJ2-7): GAGVSQSPRYKVAKRGQDVALRCDPISGHVSLFWYQQALGQGPEFLTYFQNEAQLDKSGLPSDRFFAERPEGSVSTLKIQRTQQEDSAVYLCASSPAAGGPYEQYFGPGTRLTVT.

This clonotype was found many times. The chain carries TRBV5-1 and TRBJ1-5; D call uncertain. The V end was cut by 4 bases, the J end by 0 bases, with 11 bases between. The germline V gene has CDR1 SGHRS and CDR2 YFSETQ. The CDR3 runs 15 residues. In nucleotides, the CDR3 is TGCGCCAGCAGCCCCCAAGGCAGTAGCAATCAGCCCCAGCATTTT. As protein: CASSPQGSSNQPQHF.

This clonotype appeared many times. The chain recombines TRBV20-1 with TRBJ2-1; D may be TRBD2 (6 bases). V lost 8 bases and J lost 3, with 14 bases in between. Germline V gene lookup returns CDR1 DFQATT and CDR2 SNEGSKA (reference sequence). This CDR3 contains 13 residues. The CDR3 region is CSSREAVYNEQFF. CDR3 nucleotide sequence: TGCAGTTCAAGGGAGGCCGTCTACAATGAGCAGTTCTTC.